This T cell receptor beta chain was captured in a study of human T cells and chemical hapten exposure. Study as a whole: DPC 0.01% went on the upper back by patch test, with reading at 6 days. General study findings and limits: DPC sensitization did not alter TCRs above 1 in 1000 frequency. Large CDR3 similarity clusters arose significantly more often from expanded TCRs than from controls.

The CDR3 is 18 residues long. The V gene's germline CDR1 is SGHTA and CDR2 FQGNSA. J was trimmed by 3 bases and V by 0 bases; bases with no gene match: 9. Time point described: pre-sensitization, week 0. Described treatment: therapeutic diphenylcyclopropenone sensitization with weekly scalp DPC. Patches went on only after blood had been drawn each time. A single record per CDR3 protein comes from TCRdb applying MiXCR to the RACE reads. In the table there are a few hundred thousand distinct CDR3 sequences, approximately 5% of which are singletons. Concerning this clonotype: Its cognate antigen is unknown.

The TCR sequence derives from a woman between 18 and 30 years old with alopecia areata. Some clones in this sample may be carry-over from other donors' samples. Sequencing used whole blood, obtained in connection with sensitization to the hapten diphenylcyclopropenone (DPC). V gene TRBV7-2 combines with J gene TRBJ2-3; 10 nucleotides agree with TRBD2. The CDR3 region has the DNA TGTGCCAGCAGCTTAGCTTGGCTAGCGGGGGAAAGGACAGATACGCAGTATTTT. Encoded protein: CASSLAWLAGERTDTQYF.